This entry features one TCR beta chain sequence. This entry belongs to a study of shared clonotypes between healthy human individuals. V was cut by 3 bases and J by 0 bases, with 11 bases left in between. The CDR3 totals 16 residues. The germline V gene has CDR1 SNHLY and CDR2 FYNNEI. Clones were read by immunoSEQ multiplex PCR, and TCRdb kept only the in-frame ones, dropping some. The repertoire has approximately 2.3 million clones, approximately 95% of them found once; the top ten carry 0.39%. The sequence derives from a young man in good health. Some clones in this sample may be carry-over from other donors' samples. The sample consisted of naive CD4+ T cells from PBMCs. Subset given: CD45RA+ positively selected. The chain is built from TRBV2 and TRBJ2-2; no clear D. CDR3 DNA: TGTGCCAGCAGTGACAGGAGAATAGCGAACACCGGGGAGCTGTTTTTT. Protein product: CASSDRRIANTGELFF.